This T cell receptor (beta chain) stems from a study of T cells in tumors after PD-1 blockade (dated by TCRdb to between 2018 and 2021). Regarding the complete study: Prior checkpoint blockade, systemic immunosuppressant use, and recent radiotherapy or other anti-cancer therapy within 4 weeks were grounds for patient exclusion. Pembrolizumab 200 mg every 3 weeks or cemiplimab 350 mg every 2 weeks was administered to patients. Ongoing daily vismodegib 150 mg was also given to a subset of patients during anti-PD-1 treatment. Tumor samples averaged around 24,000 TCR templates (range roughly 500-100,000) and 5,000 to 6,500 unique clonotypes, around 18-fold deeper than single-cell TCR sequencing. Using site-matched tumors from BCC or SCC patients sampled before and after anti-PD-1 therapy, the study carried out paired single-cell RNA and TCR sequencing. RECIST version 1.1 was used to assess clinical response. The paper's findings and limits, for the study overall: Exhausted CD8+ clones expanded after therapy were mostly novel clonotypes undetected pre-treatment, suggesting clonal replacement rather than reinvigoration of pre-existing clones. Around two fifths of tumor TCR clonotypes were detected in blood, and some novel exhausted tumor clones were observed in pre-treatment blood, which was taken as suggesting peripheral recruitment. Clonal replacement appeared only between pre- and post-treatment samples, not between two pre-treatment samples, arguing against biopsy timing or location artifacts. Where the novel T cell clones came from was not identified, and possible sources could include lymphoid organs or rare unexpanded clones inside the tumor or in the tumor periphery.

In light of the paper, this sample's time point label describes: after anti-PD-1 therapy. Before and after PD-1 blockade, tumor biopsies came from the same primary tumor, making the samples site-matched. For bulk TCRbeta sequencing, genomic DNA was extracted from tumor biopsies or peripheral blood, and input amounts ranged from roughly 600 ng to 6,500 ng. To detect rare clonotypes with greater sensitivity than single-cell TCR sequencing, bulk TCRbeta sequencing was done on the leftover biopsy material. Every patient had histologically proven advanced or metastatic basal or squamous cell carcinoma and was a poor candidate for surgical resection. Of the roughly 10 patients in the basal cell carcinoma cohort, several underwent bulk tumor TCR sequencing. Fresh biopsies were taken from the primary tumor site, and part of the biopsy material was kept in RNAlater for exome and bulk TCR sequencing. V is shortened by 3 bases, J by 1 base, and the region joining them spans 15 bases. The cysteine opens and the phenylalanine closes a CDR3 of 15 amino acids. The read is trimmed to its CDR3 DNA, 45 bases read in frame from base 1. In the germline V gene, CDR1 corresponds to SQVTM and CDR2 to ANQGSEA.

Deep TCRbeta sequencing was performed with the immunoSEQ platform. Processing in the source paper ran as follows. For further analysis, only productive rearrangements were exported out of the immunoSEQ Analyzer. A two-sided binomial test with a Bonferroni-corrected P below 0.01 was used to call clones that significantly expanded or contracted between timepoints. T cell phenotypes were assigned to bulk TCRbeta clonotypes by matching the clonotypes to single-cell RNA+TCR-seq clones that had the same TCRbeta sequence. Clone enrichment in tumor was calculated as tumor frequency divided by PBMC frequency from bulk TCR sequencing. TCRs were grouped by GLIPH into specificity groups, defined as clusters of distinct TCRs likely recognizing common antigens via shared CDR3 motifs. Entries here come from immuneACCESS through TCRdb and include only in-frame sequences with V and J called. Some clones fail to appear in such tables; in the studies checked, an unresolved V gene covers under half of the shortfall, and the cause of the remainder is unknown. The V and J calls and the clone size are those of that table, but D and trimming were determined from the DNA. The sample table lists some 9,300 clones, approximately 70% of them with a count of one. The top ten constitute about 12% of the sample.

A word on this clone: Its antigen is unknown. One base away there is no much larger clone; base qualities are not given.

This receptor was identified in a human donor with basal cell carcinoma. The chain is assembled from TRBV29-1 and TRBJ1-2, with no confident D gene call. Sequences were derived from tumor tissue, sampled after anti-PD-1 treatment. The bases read TGCAGCGTTGAGGAAAAGGGAGGAAGTAACTATGGCTACACCTTC. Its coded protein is CSVEEKGGSNYGYTF.